This T cell receptor (beta chain) comes out of a study of T cells in Graves' hyperthyroidism and ophthalmopathy. Looked up from germline, CDR1 is DFQATT and CDR2 is SNEGSKA (reference sequence). This CDR3 contains 17 residues. Trimming removed 6 bases from V and 1 base from J, with 23 bases in between. Template material for amplifying TCR beta CDR3 regions consisted of RNA transcripts. The HTBI primer set served for first-round RT-PCR of the TCR CDR3. In TCRdb, the multiplex PCR reads were re-called with MiXCR into one record per CDR3 protein. This sample yields under 300,000 distinct CDR3 sequences, of which about 15% are seen a single time; roughly 31% belongs to the top ten.

The sample taken for sequencing was blood. The V call is TRBV20-1, the J call TRBJ2-3; tentatively, D is TRBD2 (5 bases). This clonotype was obtained from a woman aged 50 to 60 with Graves' hyperthyroidism that later progressed to Graves' ophthalmopathy. CDR3 in DNA: TGCAGTGCCATAGGGCCGTTCGGGCGGCGGGGCACAGATACGCAGTATTTT. Its protein is CSAIGPFGRRGTDTQYF.